This T cell receptor (beta chain) is from a study of blood T cell repertoires in COVID-19. Study-level information: In each case, the material was cDNA or gDNA derived from T cells, B-cell-depleted T cells, or PBMCs.

In the original analysis: Estimation of nucleated cell counts relied on the amplification of reference gene primers. Clones were read by immunoSEQ multiplex PCR, and TCRdb kept only the in-frame ones, dropping some. D and trimming come from the DNA, and the V and J calls and clone size come from that table. The sample contains some 78,000 clones, about 90% of which appear only once. The receptor comes from a woman aged 45-60 years in a cohort sampled during active COVID-19. Sequencing input: peripheral blood.

CDR3 protein: CASSFQDRFNSPLHF. In nucleotides, the CDR3 is TGTGCCAGCAGTTTCCAGGACAGGTTTAATTCACCCCTCCACTTT. The rearrangement uses TRBV28 and TRBJ1-6; 7 nucleotides align to TRBD1. Germline V gene lookup returns CDR1 MDHEN and CDR2 SYDVKM. V was clipped by 3 bases and J by 6 bases; unmatched bases: 5. This CDR3 region has 15 residues.